Presented here are 24 T cell receptor beta chains from one specimen sequenced in a study of T cell responses to AZD1222 COVID-19 vaccine. The data were produced by immunoSEQ multiplex PCR, yet TCRdb's version contains in-frame clones alone and is incomplete. The sample has about 170,000 clones; 80% to 95% are singletons. The sequenced sample was peripheral blood, obtained on day 0 of AZD1222 vaccination. These receptors all stem from an adult in good health.

The chain has TRBV3-1 (or the pseudogene TRBV3-2) and TRBJ2-2, with D perhaps TRBD2 (6 bases). Per the germline V gene, CDR1 is LGHDT and CDR2 is YNNKEL (reference sequence). Trimming took off 3 bases at V and 7 bases at J, with 12 bases between the two ends. The CDR3 sequence is 14 residues long. The CDR3 nucleotides read TGTGCCAGCAGCCAGGAGGGTGAGAGCGGGGAGCTGTTTTTT. Protein sequence: CASSQEGESGELFF.

CDR3 coding DNA: TGCAGCGCCAACAGGGGCCGCTATGGCTACACCTTC. Translation gives CSANRGRYGYTF. V gene TRBV29-1 combines with J gene TRBJ1-2; 7 bases align to TRBD1. The CDR3 has 12 amino acids. Germline V lookup: CDR1 SQVTM, CDR2 ANQGSEA. V was clipped by 7 bases and J by 4 bases; unmatched bases: 6.

This clone was observed a single time. The chain combines TRBV6-5 with TRBJ1-1, with D unclear. Per germline, CDR1 MNHEY and CDR2 SVGAGI. The CDR3 is 11 amino acids. Trimming removed 10 bases at V and 0 bases at J, with 6 bases between. This chain's CDR3 is CATHMNTEAFF. CDR3 nucleotide sequence: TGTGCCACCCACATGAACACTGAAGCTTTCTTT.

The chain employs TRBV9 and TRBJ2-5; D might be TRBD1 or TRBD2, each matching 5 bases. Germline CDR1 reads SGDLS; CDR2 reads YYNGEE. CDR3 length equals 16 residues. V lost 0 bases to trimming and J lost 2 bases, with 14 bases between them. The CDR3 is CASSVALQRGQETQYF. CDR3 coding DNA: TGTGCCAGCAGCGTAGCCCTTCAGAGGGGACAAGAGACCCAGTACTTC.

This chain links TRBV11-2 with TRBJ1-1, with 7 bases fitting TRBD1. V shed 2 bases, J shed 5 bases, and the junction held 5 bases outside the gene matches. The CDR3 covers 14 residues. The germline CDR1 and CDR2 sequences are SGHAT and FQNNGV. The CDR3 protein is CASSLIQGGTEAFF. The CDR3 DNA reads TGTGCCAGCAGCTTAATTCAGGGGGGAACTGAAGCTTTCTTT.

The chain links TRBV18 to TRBJ2-5; 11 bases fit TRBD2. Looked up from germline, CDR1 is KGHSH and CDR2 is LQKENI. The CDR3 is made up of 15 amino acids. With V trimmed by 11 bases and J by 1 base, 9 bases remained unmatched. CDR3 residues: CAGRPGLAVQETQYF. Written as DNA, the CDR3 is TGTGCCGGAAGACCGGGACTAGCGGTCCAAGAGACCCAGTACTTC.

This chain joins TRBV6-5 and TRBJ2-7; TRBD1 aligns across 8 bases. CDR1 and CDR2 (germline): MNHEY, SVGAGI. Trimming removed 0 bases from V and 3 bases from J; junction bases left unmatched: 4. The CDR3 runs 15 residues. CDR3 loop: CASSYSGQAFYEQYF. The CDR3 DNA follows: TGTGCCAGCAGTTACTCGGGACAGGCTTTCTACGAGCAGTACTTC.

The rearrangement uses TRBV5-4 and TRBJ2-2; D is ambiguous. The germline CDR1 and CDR2 sequences are SGHNT and YYREEE (reference sequence). Trimming removed 0 bases from V and 0 bases from J, with 9 bases in between. The CDR3 has 16 residues. CDR3 nucleotides: TGTGCCAGCAGCTTGGGCCCGTTCGCGAACACCGGGGAGCTGTTTTTT. It codes for CASSLGPFANTGELFF.

The chain has TRBV19 and TRBJ1-1; a possible D gene is TRBD1 (6 bases). With 7 bases removed from V and 0 bases from J, the gap between germline ends came to 15 bases. This CDR3 contains 15 residues. From germline, CDR1 is LNHDA and CDR2 SQIVND (reference sequence). For the CDR3, the DNA is TGTGCCAGTACCAAGAGGGGGAATTTGAACACTGAAGCTTTCTTT. Translation gives CASTKRGNLNTEAFF.

The J gene is TRBJ1-1, the V gene TRBV25-1; TRBD1 agrees at 7 bases. CDR1 and CDR2 from the germline V gene are MGHDK and SYGVNS. The ends lost 5 bases at V and 0 bases at J; junction bases unmatched: 12. The CDR3 sequence is 17 residues long. The CDR3 spells CASSTGSGGWMNTEAFF. CDR3 sequence (DNA): TGTGCCAGCAGTACCGGGTCAGGGGGATGGATGAACACTGAAGCTTTCTTT.

The V call is TRBV14, the J call TRBJ1-1; D possibly corresponds to TRBD1 (6 bases). Germline assignment: CDR1 SGHDN and CDR2 FVKESK. The CDR3 is 15 amino acids. The V end was cut by 0 bases, the J end by 3 bases, with 11 bases between. DNA for the CDR3: TGTGCCAGCAGCCAAGAGGCGGGGGCGGACACTGAAGCTTTCTTT. It is translated as CASSQEAGADTEAFF.

This clone was seen a few times. The V call is TRBV6-2 or TRBV6-3, the J call TRBJ1-1; D is unresolved. CDR3 size: 14 residues. With 7 bases removed from V and 4 bases from J, the gap between germline ends came to 16 bases. In germline, CDR1 is MNHEY, CDR2 SVGEGT. The CDR3 bases are TGTGCCAGCACCCCCTGGGGAGGCGGCACTGAAGCTTTCTTT. This codes for CASTPWGGGTEAFF.

This chain links TRBV7-7 with TRBJ1-1; no reliable D call. V was shortened by 5 bases and J by 1 base, with 14 bases between the two germline ends. The germline CDR1 and CDR2 sequences are SSHAT and FNYEAQ (reference sequence). This CDR3 has 15 residues. The CDR3 region is CASSRFGEENTEAFF. The CDR3 coding sequence is TGTGCCAGCAGCCGTTTTGGGGAGGAGAACACTGAAGCTTTCTTT.

The chain carries TRBV11-2 and TRBJ1-2, with 8 bases fitting TRBD1. The CDR3 covers 13 residues. Germline CDR1 reads SGHAT; CDR2 reads FQNNGV. V lost 5 bases and J lost 1; bases outside the gene matches: 0. The CDR3 reads CASSTGGNYGYTF. The DNA of the CDR3 is TGTGCCAGCAGCACAGGGGGTAACTATGGCTACACCTTC.

This clone showed up just once. This specimen includes other DNA sequences encoding the same CDR3. The chain carries TRBV12-3 or TRBV12-4 and TRBJ1-2; no firm D call. Trimming pared 3 bases from V and 8 bases from J, leaving 4 bases between. This CDR3 is 10 amino acids long. The DNA of the CDR3 is TGTGCCAGCAGTTTTGACGGCTACACCTTC. Its translation: CASSFDGYTF.

The chain links TRBV6-1 to TRBJ2-7, with D possibly matching TRBD2 (6 bases). CDR1 is MNHNS, CDR2 SASEGT, per germline. Deletions cut 4 bases from V and 4 bases from J, with 23 bases between. The CDR3 loop spans 17 amino acids. The CDR3: CASSVMGLPAKDYEQYF. The CDR3 coding sequence is TGTGCCAGCAGTGTAATGGGACTGCCGGCCAAAGATTACGAGCAGTACTTC.

The rearrangement uses TRBV2 and TRBJ2-2; TRBD2 matches 13 bases. From germline, CDR1 is SNHLY and CDR2 FYNNEI. J was trimmed by 4 bases and V by 9 bases; bases with no gene match: 11. This CDR3 has 17 amino acids. The DNA of the CDR3 is TGTGCCAGTCTACTAGCGGGGGGGCCATGGGTCACCGGGGAGCTGTTTTTT. Protein: CASLLAGGPWVTGELFF.

This chain joins TRBV5-1 and TRBJ2-5; 15 nucleotides agree with TRBD2. CDR1 is SGHRS and CDR2 is YFSETQ in the germline V gene. This CDR3 contains 15 residues. The trim removed 4 bases at V and 4 bases at J, leaving 2 bases unmatched. The CDR3 here is CASSGGLAGGETQYF. CDR3 sequence (DNA): TGCGCCAGCAGCGGGGGACTAGCGGGAGGAGAGACCCAGTACTTC.

The rearrangement links TRBV27 to TRBJ1-2; TRBD1 agrees at 9 bases. V was clipped by 6 bases and J by 8 bases; unmatched bases: 7. Germline CDR1 reads MNHEY; CDR2 reads SMNVEV (reference sequence). The CDR3 extends over 13 amino acids. Here the CDR3 DNA reads TGTGCCAGCAGCGGGGACAGGGTTATCGGCTACACCTTC. This encodes CASSGDRVIGYTF.

This chain joins TRBV6-4 and TRBJ2-7; D may correspond to TRBD1 or TRBD2 (5 bases each). The CDR3 consists of 12 residues. Germline loops: CDR1 MRHNA, CDR2 SNTAGT. V lost 11 bases and J lost 3, with 14 bases in between. CDR3 region: CAAEGPLYEQYF. The DNA for the CDR3 is TGTGCCGCCGAGGGGCCCCTCTACGAGCAGTACTTC.

The rearrangement joins TRBV28 to TRBJ2-1, with D perhaps TRBD2 (6 bases). V gave up 10 bases and J gave up 7 bases, with 17 bases separating them. The CDR3 extends over 13 amino acids. CDR1 and CDR2 from the germline V gene are MDHEN and SYDVKM. Written as DNA, the CDR3 is TGTGCCACCTGCGAGGCCCGGGAGAATGAGCAGTTCTTC. It is translated as CATCEARENEQFF. The full variable domain, completed using reference TRBV28 and TRBJ2-1, is DVKVTQSSRYLVKRTGEKVFLECVQDMDHENMFWYRQDPGLGLRLIYFSYDVKMKEKGDIPEGYSVSREKKERFSLILESASTNQTSMYLCATCEARENEQFFGPGTRLTVL.

The chain couples TRBV2 to TRBJ1-2; a possible D gene is TRBD1 (5 bases). Germline values: CDR1 SNHLY, CDR2 FYNNEI. This CDR3 contains 14 residues. Trimming left V 0 bases short and J 6 bases short, with 11 bases between. CDR3: CASSEALLGDGYTF. CDR3 coding DNA: TGTGCCAGCAGTGAAGCGCTTCTGGGGGATGGCTACACCTTC.

The V and J genes are TRBV27 and TRBJ2-2; D tentatively fits TRBD1 or TRBD2 (6 bases each). The CDR3 is 16 residues long. Germline V lookup: CDR1 MNHEY, CDR2 SMNVEV (reference sequence). Trimming took off 0 bases at V and 5 bases at J, with 13 bases between the two ends. The CDR3 is CASSLSSGGWTGELFF. The DNA for the CDR3 is TGTGCCAGCAGTTTATCGTCCGGGGGCTGGACCGGGGAGCTGTTTTTT.

This clone was recorded once. The chain is built from TRBV11-2 and TRBJ2-3; 11 bases align to TRBD2. The CDR3 contains 15 residues. Germline loops: CDR1 SGHAT, CDR2 FQNNGV. After removal of 5 bases from V and 4 bases from J, the junction contained 5 bases not matched to a gene. The CDR3 coding sequence is TGTGCCAGCAGCCTTAGCGGGGGGGGCGCAGATACGCAGTATTTT. Encoded protein: CASSLSGGGADTQYF. The full variable domain, with the rest looked up from reference TRBV11-2 and TRBJ2-3, is EAGVAQSPRYKIIEKRQSVAFWCNPISGHATLYWYQQILGQGPKLLIQFQNNGVVDDSQLPKDRFSAERLKGVDSTLKIQPAKLEDSAVYLCASSLSGGGADTQYFGPGTRLTVL.